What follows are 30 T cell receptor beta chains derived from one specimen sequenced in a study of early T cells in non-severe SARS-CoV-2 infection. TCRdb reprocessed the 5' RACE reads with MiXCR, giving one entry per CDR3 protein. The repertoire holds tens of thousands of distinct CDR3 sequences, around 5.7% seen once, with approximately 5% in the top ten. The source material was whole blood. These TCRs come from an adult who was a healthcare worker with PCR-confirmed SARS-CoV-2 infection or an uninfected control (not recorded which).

CDR3 bases: TGTGCCAGCAGTTCCCTGCAGGGGTCGGGCACTGAAGCTTTCTTT. This encodes CASSSLQGSGTEAFF. This chain uses TRBV12-3 or TRBV12-4 with TRBJ1-1; D may be TRBD1 (6 bases). This CDR3 has 15 amino acids. Trimming removed 4 bases from V and 4 bases from J, with 16 bases in between.

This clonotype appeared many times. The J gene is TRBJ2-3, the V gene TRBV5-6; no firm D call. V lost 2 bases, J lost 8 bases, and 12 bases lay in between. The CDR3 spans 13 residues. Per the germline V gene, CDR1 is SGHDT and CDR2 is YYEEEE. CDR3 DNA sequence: TGTGCCAGCAGCTTTGCGACCACACTTACGCAGTATTTT. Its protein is CASSFATTLTQYF.

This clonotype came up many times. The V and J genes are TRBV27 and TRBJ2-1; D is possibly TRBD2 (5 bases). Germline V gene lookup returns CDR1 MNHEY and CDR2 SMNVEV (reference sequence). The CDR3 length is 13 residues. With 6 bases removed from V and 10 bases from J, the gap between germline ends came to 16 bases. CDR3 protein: CASRIVSGKEQFF. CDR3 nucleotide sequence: TGTGCCAGCAGGATTGTGTCGGGGAAGGAGCAGTTCTTC.

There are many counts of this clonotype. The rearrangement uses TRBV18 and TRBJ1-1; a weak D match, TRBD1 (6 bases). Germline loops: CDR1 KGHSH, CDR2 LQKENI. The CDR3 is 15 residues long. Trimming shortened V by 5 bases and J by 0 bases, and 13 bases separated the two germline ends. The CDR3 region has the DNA TGTGCCAGCTCAGCCTCAGGGGATATGAACACTGAAGCTTTCTTT. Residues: CASSASGDMNTEAFF.

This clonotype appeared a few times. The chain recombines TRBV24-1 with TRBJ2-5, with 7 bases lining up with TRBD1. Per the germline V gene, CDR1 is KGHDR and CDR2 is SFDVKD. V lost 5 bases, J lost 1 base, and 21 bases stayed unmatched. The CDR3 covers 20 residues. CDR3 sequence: CATSGVPKPGTDDPQETQYF. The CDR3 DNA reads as TGTGCCACCAGTGGAGTGCCGAAACCCGGGACAGACGACCCCCAAGAGACCCAGTACTTC.

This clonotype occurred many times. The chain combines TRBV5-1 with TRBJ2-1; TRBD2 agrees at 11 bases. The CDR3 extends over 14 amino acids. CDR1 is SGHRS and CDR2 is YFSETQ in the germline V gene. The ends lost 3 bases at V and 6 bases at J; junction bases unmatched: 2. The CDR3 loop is CASSWGTSGNEQFF. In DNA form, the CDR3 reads TGCGCCAGCAGCTGGGGGACTAGCGGCAATGAGCAGTTCTTC.

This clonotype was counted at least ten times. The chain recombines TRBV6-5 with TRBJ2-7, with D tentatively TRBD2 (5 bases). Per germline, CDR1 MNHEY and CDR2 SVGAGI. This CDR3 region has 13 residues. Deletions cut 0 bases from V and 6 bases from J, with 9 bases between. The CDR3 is CASSYSPTIEQYF. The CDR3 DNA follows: TGTGCCAGCAGTTACTCCCCGACTATCGAGCAGTACTTC.

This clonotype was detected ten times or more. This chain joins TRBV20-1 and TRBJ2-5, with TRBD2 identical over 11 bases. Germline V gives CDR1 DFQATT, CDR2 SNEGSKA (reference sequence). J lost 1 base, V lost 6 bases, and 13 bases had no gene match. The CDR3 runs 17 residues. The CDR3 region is CSAAFFEGLAVQETQYF. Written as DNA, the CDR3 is TGCAGTGCCGCCTTTTTTGAGGGACTAGCGGTCCAAGAGACCCAGTACTTC.

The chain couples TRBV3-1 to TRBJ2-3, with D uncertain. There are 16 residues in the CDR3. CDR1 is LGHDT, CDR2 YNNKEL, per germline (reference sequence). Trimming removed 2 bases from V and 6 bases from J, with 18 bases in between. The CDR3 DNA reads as TGTGCCAGCAGCCAACTATTCGACTCTTTCGGGGATACGCAGTATTTT. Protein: CASSQLFDSFGDTQYF.

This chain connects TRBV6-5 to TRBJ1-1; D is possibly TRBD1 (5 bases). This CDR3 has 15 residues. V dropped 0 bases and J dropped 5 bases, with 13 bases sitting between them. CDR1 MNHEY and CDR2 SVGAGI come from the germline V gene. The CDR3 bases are TGTGCCAGCAGTTACTCGAGGTCGGGGGAGACTGAAGCTTTCTTT. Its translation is CASSYSRSGETEAFF.

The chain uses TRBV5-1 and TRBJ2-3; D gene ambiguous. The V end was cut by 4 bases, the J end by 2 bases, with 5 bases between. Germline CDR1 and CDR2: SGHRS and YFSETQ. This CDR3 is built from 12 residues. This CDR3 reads CASSAPTDTQYF. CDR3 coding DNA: TGCGCCAGCAGCGCCCCCACAGATACGCAGTATTTT.

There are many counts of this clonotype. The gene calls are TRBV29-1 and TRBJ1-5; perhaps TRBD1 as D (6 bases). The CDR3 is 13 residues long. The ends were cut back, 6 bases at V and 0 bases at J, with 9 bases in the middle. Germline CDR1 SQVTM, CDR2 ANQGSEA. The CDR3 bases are TGCAGCGTCGGGGGCATTAGCAATCAGCCCCAGCATTTT. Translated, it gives CSVGGISNQPQHF.

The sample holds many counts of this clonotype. Here the CDR3 reads CASSHSGGGRVSDEQFF. DNA of the CDR3: TGCGCCAGCAGCCATTCTGGAGGGGGCAGGGTCTCTGATGAGCAGTTCTTC. This chain connects TRBV4-1 to TRBJ2-1; TRBD1 is a possible D gene (7 bases). The germline gives CDR1 MGHRA, CDR2 YSYEKL. This CDR3 spans 17 amino acids. V was clipped by 3 bases and J by 8 bases, with 23 bases between them.

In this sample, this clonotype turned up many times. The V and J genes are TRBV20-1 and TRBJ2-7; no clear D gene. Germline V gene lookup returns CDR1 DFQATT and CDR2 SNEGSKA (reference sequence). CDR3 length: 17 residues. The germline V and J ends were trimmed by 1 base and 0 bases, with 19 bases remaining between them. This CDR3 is CSARVLPIGAFSYEQYF. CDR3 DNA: TGCAGTGCTAGAGTACTCCCCATAGGAGCCTTCTCCTACGAGCAGTACTTC.

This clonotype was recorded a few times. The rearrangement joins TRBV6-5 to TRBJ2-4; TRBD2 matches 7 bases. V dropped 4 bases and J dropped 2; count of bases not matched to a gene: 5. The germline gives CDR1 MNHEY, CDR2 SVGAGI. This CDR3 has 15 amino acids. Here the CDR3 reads CASSWVGGTKNIQYF. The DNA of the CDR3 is TGTGCCAGCAGTTGGGTGGGAGGGACCAAAAACATTCAGTACTTC.

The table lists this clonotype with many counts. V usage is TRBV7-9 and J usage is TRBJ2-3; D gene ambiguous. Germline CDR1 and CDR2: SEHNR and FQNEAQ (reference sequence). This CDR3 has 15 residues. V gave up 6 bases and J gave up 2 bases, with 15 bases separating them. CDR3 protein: CASSYRSAYTDTQYF. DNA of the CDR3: TGTGCCAGCAGTTACCGCAGCGCCTACACAGATACGCAGTATTTT.

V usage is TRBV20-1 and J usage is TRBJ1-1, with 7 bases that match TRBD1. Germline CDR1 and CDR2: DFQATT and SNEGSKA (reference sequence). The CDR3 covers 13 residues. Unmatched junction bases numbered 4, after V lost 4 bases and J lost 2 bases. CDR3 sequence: CSATVGGNTEAFF. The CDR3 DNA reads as TGCAGTGCTACGGTAGGGGGCAACACTGAAGCTTTCTTT.

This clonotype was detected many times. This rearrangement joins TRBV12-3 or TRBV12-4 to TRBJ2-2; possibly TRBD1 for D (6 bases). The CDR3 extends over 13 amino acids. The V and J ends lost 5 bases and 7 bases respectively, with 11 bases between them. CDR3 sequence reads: CASSTAGDGELFF. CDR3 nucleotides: TGTGCCAGCAGTACAGCAGGGGACGGGGAGCTGTTTTTT.

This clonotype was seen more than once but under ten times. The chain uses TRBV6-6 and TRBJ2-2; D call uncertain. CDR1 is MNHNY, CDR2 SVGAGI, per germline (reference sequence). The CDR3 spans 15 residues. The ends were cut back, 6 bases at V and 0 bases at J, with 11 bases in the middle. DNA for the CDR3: TGTGCCAGCAGCCCCCAGGCGCCGAACACCGGGGAGCTGTTTTTT. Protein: CASSPQAPNTGELFF.

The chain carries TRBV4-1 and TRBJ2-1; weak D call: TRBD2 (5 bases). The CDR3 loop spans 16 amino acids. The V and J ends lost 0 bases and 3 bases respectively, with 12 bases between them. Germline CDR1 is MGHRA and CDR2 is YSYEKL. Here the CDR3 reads CASSQDNTGFYNEQFF. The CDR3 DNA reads TGCGCCAGCAGCCAAGATAATACGGGATTCTACAATGAGCAGTTCTTC.

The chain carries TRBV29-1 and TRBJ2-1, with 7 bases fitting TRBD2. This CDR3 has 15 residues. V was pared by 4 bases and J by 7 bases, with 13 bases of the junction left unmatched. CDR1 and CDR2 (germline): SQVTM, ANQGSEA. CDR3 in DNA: TGCAGCGTTGTCCTACCAGGGAGGGAACGGAATGAGCAGTTCTTC. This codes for CSVVLPGRERNEQFF.

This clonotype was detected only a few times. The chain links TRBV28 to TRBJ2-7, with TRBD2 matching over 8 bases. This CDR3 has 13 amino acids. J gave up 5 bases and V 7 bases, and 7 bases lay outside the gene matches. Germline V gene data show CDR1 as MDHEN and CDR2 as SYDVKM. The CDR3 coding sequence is TGTGCCAGCACCACCGGGGGGGCCCACGAGCAGTACTTC. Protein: CASTTGGAHEQYF.

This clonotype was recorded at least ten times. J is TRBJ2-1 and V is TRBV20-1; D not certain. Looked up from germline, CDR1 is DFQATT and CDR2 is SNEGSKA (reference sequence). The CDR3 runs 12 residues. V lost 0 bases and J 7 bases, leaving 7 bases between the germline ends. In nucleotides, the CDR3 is TGCAGTGCTAGAGAGGACGGTAATGAGCAGTTCTTC. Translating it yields CSAREDGNEQFF.

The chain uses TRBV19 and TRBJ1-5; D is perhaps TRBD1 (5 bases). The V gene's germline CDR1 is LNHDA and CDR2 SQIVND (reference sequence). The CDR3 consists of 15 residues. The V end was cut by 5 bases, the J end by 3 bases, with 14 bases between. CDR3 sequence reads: CASSWAGGNNQPQHF. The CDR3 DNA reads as TGTGCCAGTAGTTGGGCGGGGGGGAACAATCAGCCCCAGCATTTT.

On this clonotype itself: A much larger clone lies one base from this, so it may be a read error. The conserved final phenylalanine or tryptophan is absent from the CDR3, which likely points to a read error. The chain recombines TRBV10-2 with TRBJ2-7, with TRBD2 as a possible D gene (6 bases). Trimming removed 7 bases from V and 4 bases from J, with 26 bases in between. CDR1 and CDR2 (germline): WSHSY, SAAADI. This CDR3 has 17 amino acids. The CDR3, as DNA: TGCGCCAGCAAATGGGGAGTCGGGAGCTCTGAATCTTACGAGCAGTACTCC. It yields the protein CASKWGVGSSESYEQYS.

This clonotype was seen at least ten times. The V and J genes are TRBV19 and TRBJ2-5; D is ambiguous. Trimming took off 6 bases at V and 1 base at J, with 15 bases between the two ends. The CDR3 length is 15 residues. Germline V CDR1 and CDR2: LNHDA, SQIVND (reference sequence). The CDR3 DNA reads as TGTGCCAGTAGGAACGGCCGGCGTATCCAAGAGACCCAGTACTTC. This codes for CASRNGRRIQETQYF.

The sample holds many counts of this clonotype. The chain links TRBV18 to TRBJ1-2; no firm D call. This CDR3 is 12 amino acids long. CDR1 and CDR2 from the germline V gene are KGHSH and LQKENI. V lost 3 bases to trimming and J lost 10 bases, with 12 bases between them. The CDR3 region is CASSPKKLYYTF. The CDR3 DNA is TGTGCCAGCTCACCTAAGAAGTTGTACTACACCTTC.

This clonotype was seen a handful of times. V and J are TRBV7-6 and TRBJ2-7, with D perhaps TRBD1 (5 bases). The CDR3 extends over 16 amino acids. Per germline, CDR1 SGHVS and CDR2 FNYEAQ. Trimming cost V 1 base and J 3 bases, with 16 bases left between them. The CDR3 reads CASSLDVKGAGYEQYF. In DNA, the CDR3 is TGTGCCAGCAGCTTAGATGTTAAAGGGGCTGGCTACGAGCAGTACTTC. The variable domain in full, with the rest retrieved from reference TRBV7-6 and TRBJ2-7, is GAGVSQSPRYKVTKRGQDVALRCDPISGHVSLYWYRQALGQGPEFLTYFNYEAQQDKSGLPNDRFSAERPEGSISTLTIQRTEQRDSAMYRCASSLDVKGAGYEQYFGPGTRLTVT.

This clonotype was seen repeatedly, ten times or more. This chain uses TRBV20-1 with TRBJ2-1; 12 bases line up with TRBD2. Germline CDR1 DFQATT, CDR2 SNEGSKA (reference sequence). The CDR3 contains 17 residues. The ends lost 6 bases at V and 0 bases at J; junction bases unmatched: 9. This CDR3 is CSAPGLAGVSSYNEQFF. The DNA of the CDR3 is TGCAGTGCCCCGGGACTAGCGGGTGTGAGCTCCTACAATGAGCAGTTCTTC.

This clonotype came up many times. As DNA, the CDR3 is TGCAGTGCTAGAGAGGGATTTGGCGTGGCCATCTACGAGCAGTACTTC. It yields the protein CSAREGFGVAIYEQYF. The chain combines TRBV20-1 with TRBJ2-7; no definite D call. The CDR3 sequence is 16 residues long. Trimming left V 0 bases short and J 3 bases short, with 18 bases between. CDR1 is DFQATT and CDR2 is SNEGSKA in the germline V gene (reference sequence).